The 12 T cell receptor beta chains below come from one sample, sequenced in a study of T cells in Graves' hyperthyroidism and ophthalmopathy (dated by TCRdb to the late 2010s). Preparation of the library involved multiplex PCR. Reads for this sample came from an Illumina HiSeq 2000. Amplification of TCR beta CDR3 regions was carried out from RNA transcripts. For the first round of RT-PCR on the TCR CDR3, the HTBI primer set was used together with the Qiagen OneStep RT-PCR kit. The raw public data were reprocessed by TCRdb itself: fastp quality trimming at Q25, MiXCR clonotype calling, in-frame beta chains only. A single entry per CDR3 protein holds the most common genes and DNA from its merged rows. For this sample there are about 690,000 distinct CDR3 sequences; about 18% appear just once. Jointly, the top ten make up roughly 15% of the sample. The sample taken for sequencing was blood. The receptors here all came from a man in his fifties or sixties with Graves' hyperthyroidism.

This clonotype occurred many times. The chain carries TRBV7-2 and TRBJ1-5, with TRBD1 matching over 7 bases. This CDR3 has 13 amino acids. The germline gives CDR1 SGHTA, CDR2 FQGNSA. V gave up 5 bases and J gave up 6 bases; unmatched junction bases: 4. In nucleotides, the CDR3 is TGTGCCAGCAGCCGACAGGGACGTCAGCCCCAGCATTTT. Translation: CASSRQGRQPQHF.

A word on this clonotype: Here the CDR3 omits its conserved ending phenylalanine or tryptophan, so a read error is the likely source. The chain combines TRBV28 with TRBJ1-2; TRBD1 agrees at 8 bases. Germline V gene data show CDR1 as MDHEN and CDR2 as SYDVKM. V lost 2 bases to trimming and J lost 0 bases; unmatched junction nucleotides: 2. The CDR3 has 15 residues. CDR3 in amino acids: CASSLVDRANYGYTL. The CDR3 DNA is TGTGCCAGCAGTTTAGTGGACAGGGCTAACTATGGCTACACCCTC.

This chain links TRBV29-1 with TRBJ2-5; 11 bases agree with TRBD2. CDR1 is SQVTM and CDR2 is ANQGSEA in the germline V gene. V shed 4 bases and J 1 base; nucleotides not matched to a gene: 8. The CDR3 is 16 amino acids. Written as DNA, the CDR3 is TGCAGCGTTGCCGGGACTAGCGGTTCCCGCCAAGAGACCCAGTACTTC. This translates into CSVAGTSGSRQETQYF.

The chain carries TRBV5-5 and TRBJ1-3, with TRBD1 identical over 8 bases. The CDR3 extends over 15 amino acids. Germline CDR1 is SGHKS and CDR2 is YYEKEE (reference sequence). With V trimmed by 4 bases and J by 4 bases, 7 bases remained unmatched. The CDR3 DNA reads as TGTGCCAGCAGCCCCCCGACAGGGGAGGGAAACACCATATATTTT. It encodes CASSPPTGEGNTIYF.

This clonotype was observed many times. V gene TRBV7-9 combines with J gene TRBJ2-1; no definite D call. CDR3 length: 13 residues. Between the trimmed V and J ends, which lost 2 bases and 8 bases, there was a span of 10 bases. Germline V gene lookup returns CDR1 SEHNR and CDR2 FQNEAQ (reference sequence). This CDR3 is CASSLMGTDEQFF. In DNA form, the CDR3 reads TGTGCCAGCAGCTTAATGGGTACCGATGAGCAGTTCTTC.

This sequence joins TRBV5-1 and TRBJ2-1, with 9 bases identical to TRBD2. Germline V lookup: CDR1 SGHRS, CDR2 YFSETQ. The V segment lost 2 bases and the J segment 8 bases; nucleotides outside the gene matches: 5. The CDR3 has 14 residues. CDR3 DNA: TGCGCCAGCAGCTTTAGCGGGAGTCGACATGAGCAGTTCTTC. It is translated as CASSFSGSRHEQFF.

This chain joins TRBV18 and TRBJ2-1; 9 bases are shared with TRBD1. The CDR3 totals 15 residues. Germline values: CDR1 KGHSH, CDR2 LQKENI. V trimming: 5 bases; J trimming: 4 bases; junction bases outside the gene matches: 6. The CDR3 loop reads CASSTGQGAYNEQFF. CDR3 DNA: TGTGCCAGCTCAACGGGACAGGGAGCTTACAATGAGCAGTTCTTC.

The table lists this clonotype with a count of one. This may come from a read error, since a much larger clone is one base off. V and J are TRBV28 and TRBJ2-7; 7 bases are shared with TRBD2. The trim removed 7 bases at V and 9 bases at J, leaving 12 bases unmatched. CDR1 and CDR2 (germline): MDHEN, SYDVKM. This CDR3 region has 13 residues. CDR3 protein: CASIATSVRGQYF. The CDR3, as DNA: TGTGCCAGCATCGCAACTAGCGTGAGAGGGCAGTACTTC.

There are many counts of this clonotype. This chain connects TRBV12-3 or TRBV12-4 to TRBJ2-1; 9 bases fit TRBD2. CDR3 length equals 16 residues. The junction had 9 bases not matched to a gene; V was cut back by 5 bases and J by 4 bases. CDR3 DNA: TGTGCCAGCAGTACTTGGACTAGCGTAAATTACAATGAGCAGTTCTTC. Its translation is CASSTWTSVNYNEQFF.

Ten or more counts support this clonotype. V gene TRBV5-1 combines with J gene TRBJ1-2; TRBD1 matches 7 bases. The CDR3 runs to 14 residues. The trim removed 4 bases at V and 3 bases at J, leaving 6 bases unmatched. Germline CDR1 and CDR2: SGHRS and YFSETQ. The CDR3 DNA is TGCGCCAGCAGCCCGCCCCAGGGGGACTATGGCTACACCTTC. As protein: CASSPPQGDYGYTF.

This clonotype was seen many times. This CDR3 reads CASSLDGRRQETQYF. Here the CDR3 DNA reads TGCGCCAGCAGCTTGGATGGGAGGCGGCAAGAGACCCAGTACTTC. V gene TRBV5-1 combines with J gene TRBJ2-5; a weak D match, TRBD2 (6 bases). The CDR3 runs 15 residues. Germline CDR1 reads SGHRS; CDR2 reads YFSETQ. Trimming removed 0 bases from V and 2 bases from J, with 11 bases in between.

In its sample, this clonotype was seen a few times. The V gene is TRBV7-2, the J gene TRBJ1-5, with 7 bases identical to TRBD1. The CDR3 is made up of 15 amino acids. Germline trimming cut 1 base from V and 5 bases from J; bases unmatched to any gene: 5. Germline V gene sequence: CDR1 SGHTA, CDR2 FQGNSA. The CDR3 protein is CASSLGQGLYQPQHF. The CDR3 DNA reads as TGTGCCAGCAGCTTAGGACAGGGTTTATATCAGCCCCAGCATTTT.